This TCR beta chain was found in a study of memory CD4+ T cells and cytomegalovirus serostatus. Whole-study results and caveats: Of 150 to 200 reported CMV TCRbeta sequences, around 62 were found in memory CD4+ repertoires. Repertoires predicted CMV serostatus with median bootstrapped AUC of around 0.96.

The sort gate was single viable CD3+CD4+CD8-CD45RO+ cells for memory CD4+ T cells. CMV serostatus came from serum IgG against pp150, pp28, p38, p52. Points on this clone: No antigen is known for it.

Trimming stripped 0 bases from V and 7 bases from J, with 6 bases between. In germline, CDR1 is MNHEY, CDR2 SVGAGI. The CDR3 contains 12 residues. Per the study methods: Out-of-frame sequences were removed, leaving some 2 million distinct TCRbeta sequences. Using immunoSEQ multiplex PCR, the repertoire was profiled, and TCRdb retains in-frame clones only, with some absent. The DNA was the basis for D and trimming; V, J and clone size are from that table. The sample lists 70,000 to 95,000 clones, 80% occurring once. The sequence was obtained from an adult in good health and CMV-seronegative. The sample comprised memory CD4+ T cells from blood. The rearrangement uses TRBV6-5 and TRBJ1-2, with D uncertain. CDR3 DNA: TGTGCCAGCAGTTACTCTGGGGTTGGCTACACCTTC. Its translation: CASSYSGVGYTF.